The 9 T cell receptor beta chains below come from one sample, sequenced in a study of blood T cell repertoires in COVID-19. The method was immunoSEQ multiplex PCR; TCRdb's version includes in-frame clones alone and lacks a portion of them. Of roughly 65,000 clones detected, around 85% appear once; the ten largest clones hold roughly 32%. Sequencing used peripheral blood. Receptors originate from a woman of 80 years or more with active or convalescent COVID-19.

The chain has TRBV6-2 or TRBV6-3 and TRBJ2-7; 7 positions match TRBD1. Trimming cost V 0 bases and J 5 bases; bases outside gene matches: 7. The CDR3 has 15 amino acids. CDR1 and CDR2 from the germline V gene are MNHEY and SVGEGT. CDR3 region: CASSYSSGGRNEQYF. The CDR3 DNA is TGTGCCAGCAGTTACTCGTCAGGGGGAAGGAACGAGCAGTACTTC.

The CDR3 coding sequence is TGTGCCAGCAGCCGAGCGACCAGCTCCTACAATGAGCAGTTCTTC. Amino acids: CASSRATSSYNEQFF. The chain is built from TRBV9 and TRBJ2-1; no clear D gene. Trimming removed 4 bases at V and 0 bases at J, with 11 bases between. The CDR3 contains 15 residues. CDR1 is SGDLS, CDR2 YYNGEE, per germline.

The V gene is TRBV19, the J gene TRBJ1-1; D is unresolved. The CDR3 contains 16 residues. Germline lookup yields CDR1 LNHDA and CDR2 SQIVND (reference sequence). The V and J ends lost 0 bases and 4 bases respectively, with 15 bases between them. CDR3 loop: CASSIDGVEGSTEAFF. Here the CDR3 DNA reads TGTGCCAGTAGTATAGATGGAGTGGAAGGTAGCACTGAAGCTTTCTTT. Variable domain in full (rest from reference TRBV19 and TRBJ1-1): DGGITQSPKYLFRKEGQNVTLSCEQNLNHDAMYWYRQDPGQGLRLIYYSQIVNDFQKGDIAEGYSVSREKKESFPLTVTSAQKNPTAFYLCASSIDGVEGSTEAFFGQGTRLTVV.

CDR3 in DNA: TGTGCCAGTAGTCAGGGCGAACAGGGACCCTACAATGAGCAGTTCTTC. This codes for CASSQGEQGPYNEQFF. The genes are TRBV19 and TRBJ2-1; tentative D call: TRBD1 (6 bases). Trimming removed 5 bases at V and 2 bases at J, with 16 bases between. The CDR3 has 16 residues. Germline V gene lookup returns CDR1 LNHDA and CDR2 SQIVND (reference sequence). The full variable domain, in which reference TRBV19 and TRBJ2-1 provide the parts outside the CDR3, is DGGITQSPKYLFRKEGQNVTLSCEQNLNHDAMYWYRQDPGQGLRLIYYSQIVNDFQKGDIAEGYSVSREKKESFPLTVTSAQKNPTAFYLCASSQGEQGPYNEQFFGPGTRLTVL.

The gene calls are TRBV3-1 (or the pseudogene TRBV3-2) and TRBJ2-1; D perhaps matches TRBD2 (6 bases). This CDR3 is built from 15 residues. Trimming removed 3 bases from V and 6 bases from J, with 15 bases in between. The germline V gene encodes CDR1 LGHDT and CDR2 YNNKEL (reference sequence). The CDR3 protein is CASSHGGSRSNEQFF. The CDR3 DNA reads as TGTGCCAGCAGCCACGGAGGGAGTCGTAGCAATGAGCAGTTCTTC.

The chain recombines TRBV27 with TRBJ2-2; possible D gene TRBD1, 5 bases. The length of the CDR3 is 15 residues. Germline V gives CDR1 MNHEY, CDR2 SMNVEV (reference sequence). V was shortened by 4 bases and J by 0 bases, with 9 bases between the two germline ends. The CDR3 sequence is CASSSQGPNTGELFF. For the CDR3, the DNA is TGTGCCAGCAGTTCTCAGGGTCCGAACACCGGGGAGCTGTTTTTT.

The chain links TRBV12-5 to TRBJ1-2; TRBD1 is a possible D gene (5 bases). Trimming removed 3 bases from V and 8 bases from J, with 7 bases in between. The CDR3 extends over 11 amino acids. Germline V gene lookup returns CDR1 LGHNT and CDR2 FRNRAP. For the CDR3, the DNA is TGTGCTAGTGGTTTAGGGGTCGGCTACACCTTC. Its protein is CASGLGVGYTF.

This clone has just a few counts. The gene calls are TRBV5-7 and TRBJ1-1; D is undetermined. TRBV5-7 is placed among ORFs of uncertain function. The CDR3 sequence is 16 residues long. V shed 0 bases and J shed 4 bases, with 16 bases lying between them. The CDR3 reads CASSLANPGDGTEAFF. The CDR3 DNA sequence: TGTGCCAGCAGCTTGGCCAATCCGGGAGATGGCACTGAAGCTTTCTTT.

The chain uses TRBV30 and TRBJ1-2, with D possibly matching TRBD1 (5 bases). The ends were cut back, 8 bases at V and 8 bases at J, with 24 bases in the middle. Germline V CDR1 and CDR2: GTSNPN, SVGIG (reference sequence). The CDR3 sequence is 14 residues long. CDR3 sequence: CARPNHQGQGGYTF. Here the CDR3 DNA reads TGTGCCAGACCAAATCACCAGGGTCAAGGCGGCTACACCTTC.